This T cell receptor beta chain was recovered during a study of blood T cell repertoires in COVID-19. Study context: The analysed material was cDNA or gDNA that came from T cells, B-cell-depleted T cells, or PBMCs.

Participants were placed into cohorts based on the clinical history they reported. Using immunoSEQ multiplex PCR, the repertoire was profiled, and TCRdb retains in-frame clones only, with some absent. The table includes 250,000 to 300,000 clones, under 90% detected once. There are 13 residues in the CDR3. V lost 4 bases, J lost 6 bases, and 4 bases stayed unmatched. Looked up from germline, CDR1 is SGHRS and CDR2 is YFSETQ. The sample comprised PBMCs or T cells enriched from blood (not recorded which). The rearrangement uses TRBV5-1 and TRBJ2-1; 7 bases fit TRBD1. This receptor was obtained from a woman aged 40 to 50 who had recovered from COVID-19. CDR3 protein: CASSIQGPNEQFF. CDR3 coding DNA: TGCGCCAGCAGCATACAGGGGCCCAATGAGCAGTTCTTC. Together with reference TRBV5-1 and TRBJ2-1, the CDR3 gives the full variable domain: KAGVTQTPRYLIKTRGQQVTLSCSPISGHRSVSWYQQTPGQGLQFLFEYFSETQRNKGNFPGRFSGRQFSNSRSEMNVSTLELGDSALYLCASSIQGPNEQFFGPGTRLTVL.